This T cell receptor (beta chain) was found in a study of identical twins. This clonotype occurred a few times. TCRdb reprocessed the 5' RACE reads with MiXCR, giving one entry per CDR3 protein. The profile shows approximately 220,000 distinct CDR3 sequences, around 10% of them singletons. In germline, CDR1 is LGHDT, CDR2 YNNKEL (reference sequence). The CDR3 has 16 amino acids. The ends lost 1 base at V and 8 bases at J; junction bases unmatched: 9. This TCR derives from a woman younger than 35 in good health. Sequencing was carried out using memory (CD45RO+) T cells sorted from blood. The rearrangement links TRBV3-1 to TRBJ2-1, with 9 positions matching TRBD2. CDR3 nucleotides: TGTGCCAGCAGCCAAGTCGGCGGGGGGGCTGGGTATGAGCAGTTCTTC. Translating gives CASSQVGGGAGYEQFF.